This TCR beta chain originates from a study of blood T cell repertoires in COVID-19 (TCRdb year 2020). About the investigation overall: Collaborator samples came from the United States, Italy and Spain and covered acute and convalescent phases of COVID-19. The material from the prospective study consisted of cDNA or gDNA derived from T cells, B-cell-depleted T cells, or PBMCs. Subjects who had been exposed to COVID-19, were actively infected with it, or had recovered from it provided the deeply sampled blood TCRbeta repertoires that made up the dataset. The repertoires were released in a freely available public database meant as a resource for research on the immune response to SARS-CoV-2. Samples came from the ongoing ImmuneRACE study (first 160 participants) plus 1,254 subjects from 6 global collaborators. Sample metadata almost always included a de-identified subject ID, COVID-19 status, age in years and sex. Where HLA class I and class II types were available, the types were taken from metadata supplied by the sample provider, not from assay-based typing. The paper's findings and limits, for the study overall: The quantity of clinical and demographic metadata differed by source and by participant and was supplied without curation.

TCRbeta CDR3 regions were amplified from genomic DNA by means of the immunoSEQ Assay, a bias-controlled multiplex PCR. The original methods were these. The number of nucleated cells in each sample was estimated from the amplification of reference gene primers within the assay. To quantify the absolute abundance of each unique TCRbeta CDR3 rearrangement, sequence reads were collapsed and filtered. For each sample, productive Simpson clonality was calculated as the square root of Simpson's diversity index over productive rearrangements. TCRdb obtained this table from immuneACCESS and retained in-frame rearrangements with V and J assigned. These tables miss some clones; where compared with another copy, unresolved V genes account for less than half of the shortfall, and the remainder is unexplained. V and J calls plus clone size are reproduced from that table; the DNA served to infer D and trimming. Present in this sample are roughly 86,000 clones, 65% to 85% of which were seen just once. The ten largest clones add up to around 6.9% of the sample.

Unmatched junction bases come to 7, with V trimmed by 6 bases and J by 2 bases. Including the terminal cysteine and phenylalanine, the CDR3 comprises 14 residues. Only CDR3 DNA is held: 42 bases, read in frame from base 1. In the germline V gene, CDR1 corresponds to SNHLY and CDR2 to FYNNEI. In the case of this clone: Its antigen remains unidentified. Per-base qualities were not stored, and no clone one base away is much larger.

The collaborating institutions used their own protocols to collect whole blood in K2EDTA tubes. For TCRbeta analysis, collaborator samples were shipped as frozen whole blood, as isolated PBMCs, or as DNA extracted from either sample type. This TCR came from a man in his fifties or sixties with acute or convalescent COVID-19. The receptor chain draws on TRBV2 and TRBJ2-7, and TRBD1 aligns with 7 junction nucleotides. The sequencing sample was made of peripheral blood. The CDR3 sequence is CASRYRGNTYEQYF. The DNA reads TGTGCCAGCAGGTACAGGGGAAACACCTACGAGCAGTACTTC.